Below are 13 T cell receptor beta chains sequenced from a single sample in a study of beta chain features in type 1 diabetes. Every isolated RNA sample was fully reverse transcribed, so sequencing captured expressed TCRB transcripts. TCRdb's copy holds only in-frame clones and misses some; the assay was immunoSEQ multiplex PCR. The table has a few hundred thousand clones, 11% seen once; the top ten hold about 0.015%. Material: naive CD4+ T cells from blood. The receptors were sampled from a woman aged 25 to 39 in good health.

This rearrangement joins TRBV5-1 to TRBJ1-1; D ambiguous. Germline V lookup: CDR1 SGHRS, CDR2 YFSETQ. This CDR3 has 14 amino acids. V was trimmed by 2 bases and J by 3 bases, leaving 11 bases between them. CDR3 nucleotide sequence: TGCGCCAGCAGCTTACAGATAACGGACACTGAAGCTTTCTTT. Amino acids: CASSLQITDTEAFF.

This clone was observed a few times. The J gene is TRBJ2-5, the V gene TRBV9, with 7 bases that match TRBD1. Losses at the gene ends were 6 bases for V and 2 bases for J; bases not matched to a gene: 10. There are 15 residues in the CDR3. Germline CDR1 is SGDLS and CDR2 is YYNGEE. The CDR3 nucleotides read TGTGCCAGCAACCCGACCGGGACAGCGCAAGAGACCCAGTACTTC. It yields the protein CASNPTGTAQETQYF. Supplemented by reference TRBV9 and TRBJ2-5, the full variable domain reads DSGVTQTPKHLITATGQRVTLRCSPRSGDLSVYWYQQSLDQGLQFLIQYYNGEERAKGNILERFSAQQFPDLHSELNLSSLELGDSALYFCASNPTGTAQETQYFGPGTRLLVL.

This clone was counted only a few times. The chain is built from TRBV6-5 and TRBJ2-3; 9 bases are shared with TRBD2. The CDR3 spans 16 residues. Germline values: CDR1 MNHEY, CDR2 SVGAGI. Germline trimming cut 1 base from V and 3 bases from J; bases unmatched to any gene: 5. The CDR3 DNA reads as TGTGCCAGCAGTTACTTTGCGGGAGGGCCGACAGATACGCAGTATTTT. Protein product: CASSYFAGGPTDTQYF.

CDR3 loop: CASSWTSGVAKNIQYF. The DNA for the CDR3 is TGCGCCAGCAGCTGGACTAGCGGGGTAGCCAAAAACATTCAGTACTTC. The chain couples TRBV5-1 to TRBJ2-4, with 12 nucleotides matching TRBD2. There are 16 residues in the CDR3. The V gene's germline CDR1 is SGHRS and CDR2 YFSETQ. With V trimmed by 3 bases and J by 0 bases, 1 base remained unmatched.

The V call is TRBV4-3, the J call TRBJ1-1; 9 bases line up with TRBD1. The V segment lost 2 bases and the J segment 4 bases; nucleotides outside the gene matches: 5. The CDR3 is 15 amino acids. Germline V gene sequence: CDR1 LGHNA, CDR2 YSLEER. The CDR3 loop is CASSQPGQGGTEAFF. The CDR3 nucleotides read TGCGCCAGCAGCCAACCGGGACAGGGCGGCACTGAAGCTTTCTTT.

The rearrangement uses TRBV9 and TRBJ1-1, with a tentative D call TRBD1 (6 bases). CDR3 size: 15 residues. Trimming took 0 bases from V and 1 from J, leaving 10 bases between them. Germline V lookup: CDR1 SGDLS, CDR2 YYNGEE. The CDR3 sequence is CASSVGAGENTEAFF. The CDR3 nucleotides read TGTGCCAGCAGCGTAGGGGCAGGGGAGAACACTGAAGCTTTCTTT.

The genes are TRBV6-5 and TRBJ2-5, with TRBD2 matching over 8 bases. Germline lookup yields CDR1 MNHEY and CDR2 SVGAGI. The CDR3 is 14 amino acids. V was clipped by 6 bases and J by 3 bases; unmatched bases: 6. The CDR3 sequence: CASSYLTSEETQYF. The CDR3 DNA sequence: TGTGCCAGCAGCTACCTGACTAGCGAAGAGACCCAGTACTTC.

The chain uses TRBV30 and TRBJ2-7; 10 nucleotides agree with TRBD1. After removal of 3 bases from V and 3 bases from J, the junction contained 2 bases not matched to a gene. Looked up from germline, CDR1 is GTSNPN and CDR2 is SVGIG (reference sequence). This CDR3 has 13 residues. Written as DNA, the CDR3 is TGTGCCTGGAGCCGGGACAGGGGCTACGAGCAGTACTTC. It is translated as CAWSRDRGYEQYF. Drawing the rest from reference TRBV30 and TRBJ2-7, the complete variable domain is SQTIHQWPATLVQPVGSPLSLECTVEGTSNPNLYWYRQAAGRGLQLLFYSVGIGQISSEVPQNLSASRPQDRQFILSSKKLLLSDSGFYLCAWSRDRGYEQYFGPGTRLTVT.

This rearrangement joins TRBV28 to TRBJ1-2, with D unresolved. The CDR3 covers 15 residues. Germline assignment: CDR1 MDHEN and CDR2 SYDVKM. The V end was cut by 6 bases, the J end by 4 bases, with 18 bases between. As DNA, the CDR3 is TGTGCCAGCAGGATCTCCAGTCTGGGAGGCTATGGCTACACCTTC. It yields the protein CASRISSLGGYGYTF.

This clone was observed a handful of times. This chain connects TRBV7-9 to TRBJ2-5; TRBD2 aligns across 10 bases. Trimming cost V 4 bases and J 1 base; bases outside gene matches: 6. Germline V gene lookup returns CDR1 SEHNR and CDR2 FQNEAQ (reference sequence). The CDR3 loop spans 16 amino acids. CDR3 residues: CASSSRTSGAQETQYF. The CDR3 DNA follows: TGTGCCAGCAGCTCACGGACTAGCGGAGCCCAAGAGACCCAGTACTTC.

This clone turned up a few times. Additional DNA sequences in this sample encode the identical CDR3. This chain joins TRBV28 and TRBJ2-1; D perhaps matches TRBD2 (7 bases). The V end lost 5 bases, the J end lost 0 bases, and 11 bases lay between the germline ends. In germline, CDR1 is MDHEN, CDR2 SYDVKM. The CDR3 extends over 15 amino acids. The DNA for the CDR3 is TGTGCCAGCAGTGGAGGGGGGGGCTCCTACAATGAGCAGTTCTTC. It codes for CASSGGGGSYNEQFF. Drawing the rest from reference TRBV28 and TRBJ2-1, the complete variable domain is DVKVTQSSRYLVKRTGEKVFLECVQDMDHENMFWYRQDPGLGLRLIYFSYDVKMKEKGDIPEGYSVSREKKERFSLILESASTNQTSMYLCASSGGGGSYNEQFFGPGTRLTVL.

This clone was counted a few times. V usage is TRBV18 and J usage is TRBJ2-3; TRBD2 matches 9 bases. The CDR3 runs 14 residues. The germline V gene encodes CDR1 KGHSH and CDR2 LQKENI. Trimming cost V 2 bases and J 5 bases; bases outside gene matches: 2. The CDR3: CASSPIAGEDTQYF. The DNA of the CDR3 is TGTGCCAGCTCACCAATAGCGGGAGAAGATACGCAGTATTTT.

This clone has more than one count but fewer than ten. This chain's CDR3 is CASSLGGQNNEQFF. CDR3 coding DNA: TGCGCCAGCAGCTTAGGGGGCCAGAACAATGAGCAGTTCTTC. The chain links TRBV5-1 to TRBJ2-1, with 7 bases identical to TRBD1. V gave up 2 bases and J gave up 5 bases; unmatched junction bases: 4. The CDR3 sequence is 14 residues long. Germline values: CDR1 SGHRS, CDR2 YFSETQ.